The 15 T cell receptor beta chains presented below share a single source sample, sequenced in a study of blood T cell repertoires in COVID-19. Using immunoSEQ multiplex PCR, the repertoire was profiled, and TCRdb retains in-frame clones only, with some absent. The sample carries tens of thousands of clones, around 82% recorded once. The sample taken for sequencing was peripheral blood. These receptors were collected from a human donor in a cohort sampled during active COVID-19.

J is TRBJ1-6 and V is TRBV7-9, with 7 nucleotides matching TRBD1. V trimming: 5 bases; J trimming: 10 bases; junction bases outside the gene matches: 14. This CDR3 spans 16 amino acids. Germline assignment: CDR1 SEHNR and CDR2 FQNEAQ (reference sequence). CDR3 nucleotides: TGTGCCAGCAGCCCCGGGGGTAACAGGGGCGTCTCACCCCTCCACTTT. Its protein is CASSPGGNRGVSPLHF.

This chain connects TRBV19 to TRBJ2-7; D gene ambiguous. CDR1 is LNHDA, CDR2 SQIVND, per germline (reference sequence). Trimming pared 2 bases from V and 5 bases from J, leaving 16 bases between. The CDR3 runs to 15 residues. The CDR3 region is CASSIHLQVTNEQYF. CDR3 sequence (DNA): TGTGCCAGTAGTATACACCTTCAGGTAACAAACGAGCAGTACTTC.

This chain links TRBV30 with TRBJ2-3; D is uncertain. CDR1 GTSNPN and CDR2 SVGIG come from the germline V gene (reference sequence). V lost 3 bases, J lost 2 bases, and 9 bases lay in between. The CDR3 is 13 amino acids. Here the CDR3 DNA reads TGTGCCTGGAGCCCCGGGTCCACAGATACGCAGTATTTT. It translates to CAWSPGSTDTQYF.

This chain links TRBV6-1 with TRBJ1-1, with a possible D match to TRBD1 (5 bases). CDR1 and CDR2 from the germline V gene are MNHNS and SASEGT. Trimming left V 1 base short and J 11 bases short, with 14 bases between. This CDR3 is 13 amino acids long. The CDR3 DNA follows: TGTGCCAGCAGTGAAGATAGGACACCCTGGGCTTTCTTT. Its translation is CASSEDRTPWAFF.

The chain joins TRBV6-5 to TRBJ1-1; TRBD1 matches 9 bases. The CDR3 sequence is 14 residues long. Germline loops: CDR1 MNHEY, CDR2 SVGAGI. V lost 6 bases to trimming and J lost 1 base; unmatched junction nucleotides: 3. The CDR3 sequence: CASSPTGGNTEAFF. DNA for the CDR3: TGTGCCAGCAGCCCGACAGGGGGGAACACTGAAGCTTTCTTT.

V usage is TRBV11-2 and J usage is TRBJ2-7, with TRBD2 identical over 7 bases. The CDR3 has 15 amino acids. Germline V gives CDR1 SGHAT, CDR2 FQNNGV. V lost 1 base to trimming and J lost 9 bases; unmatched junction nucleotides: 12. The CDR3 is CASSLVAGAGIGQYF. For the CDR3, the DNA is TGTGCCAGCAGCTTAGTGGCGGGAGCAGGAATCGGGCAGTACTTC.

V is TRBV5-1 and J is TRBJ1-3, with D possibly TRBD1 on 6 matching bases. The germline V gene has CDR1 SGHRS and CDR2 YFSETQ. Trimming took off 1 base at V and 7 bases at J, with 12 bases between the two ends. The CDR3 has 14 amino acids. CDR3 DNA sequence: TGCGCCAGCAGCTTGATACAGGGATCCAACACCATATATTTT. As protein: CASSLIQGSNTIYF.

V is TRBV6-5 and J is TRBJ1-2; 8 bases match TRBD1. This CDR3 has 14 amino acids. CDR1 MNHEY and CDR2 SVGAGI come from the germline V gene. V lost 6 bases and J lost 3; bases outside the gene matches: 6. CDR3 sequence: CASRTTGAYYGYTF. As DNA, the CDR3 is TGTGCCAGCAGGACGACAGGGGCGTACTATGGCTACACCTTC.

This clone was seen more than once but under ten times. This chain links TRBV6-2 or TRBV6-3 with TRBJ1-5; 8 nucleotides line up with TRBD1. This CDR3 has 13 residues. Germline CDR1 reads MNHEY; CDR2 reads SVGEGT. Trimming at V came to 6 bases and at J to 4 bases, leaving 2 bases not matched to a gene. The CDR3 sequence: CASSDRGNQPQHF. Here the CDR3 DNA reads TGTGCCAGCAGCGACAGGGGAAATCAGCCCCAGCATTTT.

This clone has just a few counts. V gene TRBV4-2 combines with J gene TRBJ2-2, with a possible D match to TRBD2 (6 bases). The germline V gene encodes CDR1 LGHNA and CDR2 YNFKEQ. The CDR3 covers 13 residues. The V end lost 4 bases, the J end lost 6 bases, and 9 bases lay between the germline ends. The CDR3 DNA reads as TGTGCCAGCAGCCGCGGGGATCCCGGGGAGCTGTTTTTT. Translation gives CASSRGDPGELFF.

V and J are TRBV4-1 and TRBJ2-3; D is unresolved. V lost 4 bases and J lost 0, with 11 bases in between. CDR1 is MGHRA and CDR2 is YSYEKL in the germline V gene. The CDR3 totals 15 residues. This CDR3 reads CASSRRLPSTDTQYF. CDR3 DNA sequence: TGCGCCAGCAGCCGGCGACTTCCCAGCACAGATACGCAGTATTTT.

This rearrangement joins TRBV19 to TRBJ1-5; TRBD1 matches at 7 bases. Germline V gene lookup returns CDR1 LNHDA and CDR2 SQIVND (reference sequence). The CDR3 has 18 amino acids. After removal of 9 bases from V and 0 bases from J, the junction contained 17 bases not matched to a gene. The chain's CDR3 is CASTVDRQGPYSNQPQHF. CDR3 bases: TGTGCCAGCACCGTGGATCGACAGGGACCTTATAGCAATCAGCCCCAGCATTTT.

This clone was seen a single time. Additional DNA sequences in this sample encode the identical CDR3. The rearrangement links TRBV3-1 (or the pseudogene TRBV3-2) to TRBJ1-2; 8 nucleotides line up with TRBD1. V shed 4 bases, J shed 2 bases, and the junction held 9 bases outside the gene matches. This CDR3 has 16 residues. The germline V gene has CDR1 LGHDT and CDR2 YNNKEL (reference sequence). CDR3 nucleotides: TGTGCCAGCAGCCCGCTCGGGACAGGTGTCAACTATGGCTACACCTTC. Translated: CASSPLGTGVNYGYTF.

The chain uses TRBV19 and TRBJ2-1, with TRBD2 as a possible D gene (7 bases). Germline V CDR1 and CDR2: LNHDA, SQIVND (reference sequence). The ends were cut back, 7 bases at V and 5 bases at J, with 18 bases in the middle. The CDR3 length is 15 residues. CDR3 protein: CASTDWGGGHNEQFF. Here the CDR3 DNA reads TGTGCCAGTACCGATTGGGGGGGCGGCCACAATGAGCAGTTCTTC.

The CDR3 reads CASSDGQGKATEAFF. For the CDR3, the DNA is TGCGCCAGCAGCGACGGACAGGGGAAGGCCACTGAAGCTTTCTTT. V and J are TRBV5-1 and TRBJ1-1; TRBD1 aligns across 9 bases. V dropped 4 bases and J dropped 4; count of bases not matched to a gene: 8. Germline-derived CDR1 and CDR2 are SGHRS and YFSETQ. The CDR3 spans 15 residues.